The text below deals with one T cell receptor beta chain. Its recognized antigen is unknown. It has no much larger one-base neighbor in the sample; base qualities were not kept. The CDR3 holds 13 amino acids from the cysteine to the phenylalanine. Here the CDR3 DNA is all that survives: 39 bases in frame from base 1. The germline V gene (reference sequence) provides CDR1 LNHDA and CDR2 SQIVND. V is pruned by 2 bases and J by 6 bases, leaving 2 bases of the junction without a gene match. TCRbeta CDR3 regions were sequenced with the immunoSEQ Assay. After extraction, genomic DNA underwent amplification by bias-controlled multiplex PCR, followed by high-throughput sequencing. Turning to the authors' computational methods: To quantify the absolute abundance of every unique TCRbeta CDR3 region, sequences were collapsed and filtered. Usable DNA was measured by amplifying reference genes present in all nucleated cells, and TCRbeta template counts were normalized to that usable DNA to estimate T cell fraction. Repertoire TCRs were annotated as SARS-CoV-2-specific when V gene, CDR3 amino acid sequence and J gene were exactly matched to a known reactive TCR set. MIRA supplied the reference SARS-CoV-2 TCR set, which was filtered for enrichment in COVID-19-positive ImmuneCODE repertoires so that public or cross-reactive TCRs were removed. Based on the MIRA antigens, annotated TCRs were further analysed at the level of specific ORF or position within ORF. Breadth was defined as annotated unique rearrangements over total unique productive rearrangements; depth was the summed frequency of those rearrangements. Group comparisons of TCR breadth used two-sided Wilcoxon rank-sum tests. Imported from immuneACCESS, the table was reduced by TCRdb to in-frame sequences with V and J called. These copies leave out some clones; in studies compared against another copy, an unresolved V gene accounts for under half, and the cause of the remainder is not known. V and J calls and clone size are given by that table; D and trimming were obtained from the DNA. Across this sample there are about 94,000 clones, with approximately 77% seen only once. The top ten constitute roughly 15% of the sample.

Explained via the paper, the time point label denotes: individuals recovered from natural SARS-CoV-2 infection. The data are from a study of Ad26.COV2.S vaccination and SARS-CoV-2 variants (dated by TCRdb to 2020 to 2023). The study in broad terms: TCRbeta repertoire sequencing was used to assess the specificity and breadth of SARS-CoV-2-reactive T cell receptors after Ad26.COV2.S vaccination. A total of 32 samples were included in the TCR-sequenced set, comprising 19 Ad26.COV2.S vaccine recipients, 5 placebo recipients and 8 SARS-CoV-2 convalescent individuals.

General findings and caveats noted by the study authors: Higher spike-specific TCR breadth was observed in Ad26.COV2.S recipients than in placebo recipients (P = 0.0014). The authors noted that total T cell responses may have been underestimated by the TCR breadth and depth analyses. Comparable non-spike TCR breadth was observed between vaccine and placebo recipients, consistent with only spike being contained in the vaccine. Substantial breadth of spike-specific CD8+ and CD4+ T cell responses was reported after vaccination.

This receptor was identified in a human donor who had recovered from COVID-19. The chain joins TRBV19 to TRBJ1-1; a stretch of 8 junction bases matches TRBD1. The sequences come from peripheral blood, collected after recovery from COVID-19. The CDR3 has the sequence CASSIQGASEAFF. The base sequence is TGTGCCAGTAGTATACAGGGGGCATCTGAAGCTTTCTTT.